Below are 28 T cell receptor beta chains sequenced from a single sample in a study of T-cell memory formation after mild COVID-19. TCRdb ran MiXCR on the 5' RACE reads and lists one entry per CDR3 protein. The table has about 57,000 distinct CDR3 sequences, 12% seen once. The sequenced material came from PBMCs or a T cell subset sorted from them (not recorded which). The receptors here all came from a man younger than 30 who had mild COVID-19 (a few samples of this study predate the infection). Cell type and time point are not known.

This clonotype was seen more than once but under ten times. The chain couples TRBV5-8 to TRBJ1-5; D remains ambiguous. CDR3 size: 12 residues. Germline-derived CDR1 and CDR2 are SGHTS and YDEGEE. Deletions cut 2 bases from V and 9 bases from J, with 9 bases between. The CDR3 bases are TGTGCCAGCAGCTTCCTGGGAGGGCCCCAGCATTTT. Residues: CASSFLGGPQHF.

This clonotype was picked up many times. The V and J genes are TRBV9 and TRBJ2-2; unclear D gene. CDR1 and CDR2 from the germline V gene are SGDLS and YYNGEE. The CDR3 is 15 amino acids. V was shortened by 0 bases and J by 1 base, with 7 bases between the two germline ends. CDR3 in amino acids: CASSVAKGNTGELFF. In nucleotides, the CDR3 is TGTGCCAGCAGCGTAGCCAAGGGGAACACCGGGGAGCTGTTTTTT.

This chain joins TRBV6-4 and TRBJ2-6; D uncertain. Germline V gives CDR1 MRHNA, CDR2 SNTAGT. Trimming left V 0 bases short and J 0 bases short, with 3 bases between. The CDR3 runs to 15 residues. The CDR3, as DNA: TGTGCCAGCAGTGACTCTAACTCTGGGGCCAACGTCCTGACTTTC. Protein: CASSDSNSGANVLTF.

V usage is TRBV28 and J usage is TRBJ1-3, with 10 positions matching TRBD1. From germline, CDR1 is MDHEN and CDR2 SYDVKM. Trimming removed 4 bases from V and 8 bases from J; junction bases left unmatched: 8. The CDR3 spans 15 residues. The CDR3 loop reads CASSSGTGERHTIYF. In DNA form, the CDR3 reads TGTGCCAGCAGTTCCGGGACAGGGGAGAGGCACACCATATATTTT.

This clonotype was detected only a few times. V gene TRBV5-1 combines with J gene TRBJ1-1; 8 nucleotides line up with TRBD1. CDR1 is SGHRS, CDR2 YFSETQ, per germline. This CDR3 spans 14 amino acids. V lost 4 bases, J lost 4 bases, and 6 bases stayed unmatched. CDR3 nucleotides: TGCGCCAGCAGCCAGGGGGCGCAAGGCACTGAAGCTTTCTTT. Translation: CASSQGAQGTEAFF.

This clonotype was found a few times. The chain combines TRBV6-5 with TRBJ1-5; 8 positions match TRBD1. The CDR3 spans 17 residues. Trimming cost V 1 base and J 6 bases; bases outside gene matches: 11. Germline assignment: CDR1 MNHEY and CDR2 SVGAGI. The DNA of the CDR3 is TGTGCCAGCAGTTACTGGTTGGACAGGGCATTAGCTCAGCCCCAGCATTTT. Translating gives CASSYWLDRALAQPQHF.

This clonotype showed up just a few times. The chain combines TRBV15 with TRBJ1-5, with D hard to call. Germline V CDR1 and CDR2: LNHNV, YYDKDF (reference sequence). CDR3 length: 13 residues. V was clipped by 5 bases and J by 2 bases, with 7 bases between them. CDR3 coding DNA: TGTGCCACCAGCGAGAGGGGCAATCAGCCCCAGCATTTT. This sequence encodes CATSERGNQPQHF.

This clonotype showed up many times. The chain recombines TRBV12-3 or TRBV12-4 with TRBJ2-1; 9 bases line up with TRBD2. After removal of 5 bases from V and 3 bases from J, the junction contained 5 bases not matched to a gene. This CDR3 region has 15 residues. This CDR3 is CASSDSGGYYNEQFF. The CDR3 coding sequence is TGTGCCAGCAGTGATAGCGGGGGTTACTACAATGAGCAGTTCTTC.

This clonotype was seen more than once but under ten times. The chain joins TRBV25-1 to TRBJ1-3; maybe TRBD1 (5 bases). CDR1 MGHDK and CDR2 SYGVNS come from the germline V gene. Trimming shortened V by 5 bases and J by 2 bases, and 16 bases separated the two germline ends. The length of the CDR3 is 16 residues. Here the CDR3 reads CASSRGGTIAGNTIYF. CDR3 coding DNA: TGTGCCAGCAGTCGGGGAGGGACTATAGCTGGAAACACCATATATTTT.

This clonotype appeared many times. The V gene is TRBV6-5, the J gene TRBJ2-5; D is unclear. Germline CDR1 is MNHEY and CDR2 is SVGAGI. This CDR3 spans 14 amino acids. The V gene lost 2 bases and the J gene lost 4 bases, with 11 bases spanning the gap. CDR3 residues: CASSYGHPGETQYF. The CDR3 nucleotides are TGTGCCAGCAGTTACGGCCACCCAGGAGAGACCCAGTACTTC.

The sample holds a few counts of this clonotype. This chain joins TRBV18 and TRBJ2-1, with 12 bases fitting TRBD2. The germline V gene has CDR1 KGHSH and CDR2 LQKENI. The CDR3 has 16 amino acids. J lost 4 bases, V lost 2 bases, and 3 bases had no gene match. The CDR3 sequence is CASSPKLAGGYNEQFF. The CDR3 nucleotides are TGTGCCAGCTCACCAAAGCTAGCGGGGGGGTACAATGAGCAGTTCTTC.

This clonotype has at least ten counts. The chain carries TRBV10-3 and TRBJ2-5, with a tentative D call TRBD2 (6 bases). Between the trimmed V and J ends, which lost 3 bases and 4 bases, there was a span of 9 bases. Germline V gives CDR1 ENHRY, CDR2 SYGVKD. This CDR3 region has 13 residues. CDR3 loop: CAISDRELETQYF. DNA for the CDR3: TGTGCCATCAGTGACCGGGAGCTAGAGACCCAGTACTTC.

This chain's CDR3 is CASSLTGTGVGYTF. The DNA of the CDR3 is TGCGCCAGCAGCCTAACCGGGACAGGGGTTGGCTACACCTTC. The rearrangement links TRBV4-3 to TRBJ1-2; 10 bases are a match to TRBD1. With 4 bases clipped from V and 7 bases from J, the junction kept 6 bases outside the gene matches. The CDR3 is made up of 14 amino acids. Germline V gene lookup returns CDR1 LGHNA and CDR2 YSLEER.

V is TRBV12-3 or TRBV12-4 and J is TRBJ1-1; D is ambiguous. The CDR3 loop spans 14 amino acids. V was shortened by 7 bases and J by 1 base, with 13 bases between the two germline ends. The CDR3 spells CASIRYMGNTEAFF. The CDR3 DNA sequence: TGTGCCAGCATCCGGTATATGGGGAACACTGAAGCTTTCTTT.

This clonotype has just a few counts. The chain links TRBV30 to TRBJ2-3; tentatively, D is TRBD1 or TRBD2 (5 bases each). V was cut by 8 bases and J by 4 bases, with 19 bases left in between. The CDR3 covers 14 residues. CDR1 is GTSNPN, CDR2 SVGIG, per germline (reference sequence). The CDR3 region is CAGDREGYADTQYF. The CDR3 coding sequence is TGTGCCGGAGACCGAGAGGGGTATGCAGATACGCAGTATTTT.

The chain recombines TRBV12-3 or TRBV12-4 with TRBJ1-5, with TRBD1 as a possible D gene (6 bases). This CDR3 is built from 16 residues. Trimming took 3 bases from V and 11 from J, leaving 23 bases between them. The CDR3 reads CASSLGGGTPRGAQHF. Here the CDR3 DNA reads TGTGCCAGCAGTTTGGGGGGGGGAACACCCAGGGGCGCCCAGCATTTT.

This clonotype was seen repeatedly, ten times or more. This chain uses TRBV12-3 or TRBV12-4 with TRBJ2-5; no clear D gene. The ends were cut back, 3 bases at V and 6 bases at J, with 11 bases in the middle. This CDR3 comprises 13 residues. As DNA, the CDR3 is TGTGCCAGCAGTTTCAGGCATCTCCAGACCCAGTACTTC. Residues: CASSFRHLQTQYF.

This clonotype was detected many times. This chain uses TRBV5-5 with TRBJ1-6; 10 bases agree with TRBD1. CDR3 size: 14 residues. The V and J ends lost 3 bases and 10 bases, in that order; junction bases with no gene match: 4. Germline V gene data show CDR1 as SGHKS and CDR2 as YYEKEE (reference sequence). CDR3 DNA: TGTGCCAGCAGCTGGGGGACAGGGGCATCACCCCTCCACTTT. It codes for CASSWGTGASPLHF.

V usage is TRBV10-3 and J usage is TRBJ1-6, with D unclear. This CDR3 spans 17 amino acids. Looked up from germline, CDR1 is ENHRY and CDR2 is SYGVKD. V lost 0 bases and J 0 bases, leaving 9 bases between the germline ends. The CDR3 is CAISESMGSSYNSPLHF. CDR3 nucleotide sequence: TGTGCCATCAGTGAGTCGATGGGGAGCTCCTATAATTCACCCCTCCACTTT.

The rearrangement joins TRBV16 to TRBJ2-3; D is ambiguous. Trimming pared 0 bases from V and 5 bases from J, leaving 3 bases between. CDR1 KGHSY and CDR2 FQNENV come from the germline V gene. The CDR3 spans 12 residues. In DNA, the CDR3 is TGTGCCAGCAGCCAATCGGTAGATACGCAGTATTTT. Its protein product is CASSQSVDTQYF.

The V call is TRBV4-1, the J call TRBJ1-3; TRBD1 might be the D (5 bases). This CDR3 region has 17 residues. Germline V gives CDR1 MGHRA, CDR2 YSYEKL. The V and J ends lost 1 base and 4 bases respectively, with 17 bases between them. The CDR3 coding sequence is TGCGCCAGCAGCCAAGTAGGCCCCCAGGGCCGCGGAAACACCATATATTTT. It yields the protein CASSQVGPQGRGNTIYF.

This clonotype was observed a handful of times. This chain joins TRBV7-2 and TRBJ2-7; 9 nucleotides agree with TRBD2. Trimming took 3 bases from V and 7 from J; bases not matched to a gene: 4. Germline V gene data show CDR1 as SGHTA and CDR2 as FQGNSA. This CDR3 region has 13 residues. The CDR3 DNA reads TGTGCCAGCAGCTTCGCGGGGGGGCGGGAGCAGTACTTC. Amino acids: CASSFAGGREQYF.

This clonotype appeared a single time. CDR3 in DNA: TGTGCCACCAGTGCCGGATCCTACGAGCAGTACTTC. Protein product: CATSAGSYEQYF. The chain combines TRBV24-1 with TRBJ2-7; D is undetermined. The CDR3 is made up of 12 amino acids. Germline V CDR1 and CDR2: KGHDR, SFDVKD. V was cut by 5 bases and J by 1 base, with 5 bases left in between.

This clonotype was seen a handful of times. The gene calls are TRBV30 and TRBJ1-5; D remains ambiguous. Germline CDR1 and CDR2: GTSNPN and SVGIG (reference sequence). The V gene lost 0 bases and the J gene lost 2 bases, with 8 bases spanning the gap. The CDR3 runs 14 residues. CDR3 amino acids: CAWSVTDGNQPQHF. In DNA form, the CDR3 reads TGTGCCTGGAGTGTAACTGACGGCAATCAGCCCCAGCATTTT.

This clonotype was detected ten times or more. This chain joins TRBV5-1 and TRBJ2-7; D is uncertain. The CDR3 is made up of 14 amino acids. V was pared by 7 bases and J by 0 bases, with 14 bases between. Germline V gene sequence: CDR1 SGHRS, CDR2 YFSETQ. The CDR3 sequence: CASCPSDSSYEQYF. The CDR3 DNA reads TGCGCCAGCTGTCCATCCGACTCCTCCTACGAGCAGTACTTC.

This clonotype appeared a few times. The CDR3 DNA reads as TGTGCCAGCAGTTACTCGGGGGGCCGAACAGCCGGGGAGCTGTTTTTT. Translated, it gives CASSYSGGRTAGELFF. V is TRBV6-6 and J is TRBJ2-2; D possibly matches TRBD1 or TRBD2 (6 bases each). V was cut by 0 bases and J by 6 bases, with 14 bases left in between. Germline CDR1 is MNHNY and CDR2 is SVGAGI (reference sequence). CDR3 length: 16 amino acids.

Many counts were recorded for this clonotype. The rearrangement uses TRBV5-4 and TRBJ2-1; no clear D gene. The CDR3 is 17 amino acids. V lost 0 bases to trimming and J lost 7 bases, with 20 bases between them. In germline, CDR1 is SGHNT, CDR2 YYREEE (reference sequence). The CDR3, as DNA: TGTGCCAGCAGCTTGGGAAAATGGGTGCGAATACAGAATGAGCAGTTCTTC. It codes for CASSLGKWVRIQNEQFF.

This clonotype has more than one count but fewer than ten. This chain joins TRBV20-1 and TRBJ1-5, with TRBD1 matching over 11 bases. The CDR3 has 15 residues. Germline assignment: CDR1 DFQATT and CDR2 SNEGSKA (reference sequence). The V gene end was trimmed by 4 bases and the J gene end by 3 bases; junction bases not matched to a gene: 5. The CDR3 is CSATRTGGSNQPQHF. In DNA, the CDR3 is TGCAGTGCTACCCGGACAGGGGGCTCCAATCAGCCCCAGCATTTT.